This section outlines one T cell receptor beta chain sequence together with its context. Its recognized antigen is unknown. No quality values exist for individual bases; no much larger clone is one base distant. This sample was taken from a study of T cells in Graves' hyperthyroidism and ophthalmopathy (dated by TCRdb to 2018 to 2020). With regard to the full study: Peripheral blood was sampled at the time of initial diagnosis, prior to any treatment. TCR V-J signatures able to tell the groups apart were searched for in a discovery cohort of 90 to 100 patients, of whom around 43 had Graves' ophthalmopathy and 55 to 60 had stable Graves' hyperthyroidism. After blood sampling, hyperthyroidism patients were treated with methimazole at a starting dose of 30 mg daily, and ophthalmopathy patients were treated with high-dose intravenous methylprednisolone. TCR Vbeta CDR3 sequencing of approximately 140 peripheral blood samples (over 40 ophthalmopathy, approximately 80 hyperthyroidism and roughly 17 progressor patients) is reported in the paper. The 100 discovery patients were divided at random into training and test sets in a 7:3 ratio. Prospective prediction of ophthalmopathy was tested in an independent validation cohort consisting of about 19 hyperthyroidism patients and around 16 patients who later progressed to ophthalmopathy. The study also compared thyroid tissue and blood T-cell repertoires from over 5 Graves' hyperthyroidism patients. General conclusions and limits of the study: In validation, progression to ophthalmopathy was predicted by the model with almost 71% sensitivity and 72% to 80% specificity, a median of roughly 6 months before onset. No statistical method was used to fix the sample size in advance, and group allocation was not hidden from the investigators. Most expanded thyroid clonotypes (frequency above 0.001) were also found in blood, which suggests that blood repertoires may mirror thyroid immune responses. A model built on a 13 V-J signature distinguished ophthalmopathy from stable hyperthyroidism, reaching roughly 88% sensitivity and 81.08% specificity in cross-validation and 80%/75% in testing.

The TCR beta CDR3 regions were amplified from the RNA transcripts. A first-round RT-PCR of the TCR CDR3 used the HTBI primer set with the Qiagen OneStep RT-PCR kit. A second multiplex PCR round built the libraries, followed by size selection and purification. Libraries were sequenced paired-end with 100 bp reads on an Illumina HiSeq2000. Processing in the source paper ran as follows. SOAPnuke was used to process the raw data, throwing out any read that contained adapters or uncalled bases, had a mean Phred below 15, or lacked an exact constant-primer or identifier match. COPE v1.2.5 was used to merge high-quality paired reads, and clonotypes were defined as unique nucleotide sequences. MiTCR v1.1 was used to align the clonotypes against IMGT TRBV, TRBD and TRBJ reference segments. Analysis was restricted to V-J combinations with a frequency above 0.0001, which covered roughly 99% of repertoires. The TCS score was defined as the ratio of F50 (clonal expansion) to E x V (chaos), calculated using BLOSUM62-based TCRdist between CDR3 peptides within each V-J. Welch's t-statistics and random forest reduced around 520 V-J features to around 14, which were used in a naive Bayes classifier (R e1071). TCRdb cleaned the public reads at Q25 with fastp, built clones with MiXCR and kept in-frame beta chains. When rows share a CDR3 protein, they turn into one entry using the most common DNA and genes. These V and J calls derive from TCRdb rather than the authors' analysis. This sample gives around 490,000 distinct CDR3 sequences in total; about 20% of them show up just once. The ten largest clones represent about half of the sample.

Moderately to severely active disease, a Clinical Activity Score of at least 3, a NOSPECS grade of at least 4, and a duration under 3 months were present in ophthalmopathy patients. The study excluded patients with uncontrolled infections, other autoimmune diseases, pregnancy or lactation. Diagnoses were based on clinical symptoms, serum thyroxine and TRAb, thyroid ultrasound and orbital computed tomography. PBMCs were separated from roughly 10 ml of fresh peripheral blood using Ficoll-Paque density gradient centrifugation. Trizol reagent was used to extract total RNA, and RNA quality was then checked on an Agilent 2100 Bioanalyzer. From the cysteine up to the phenylalanine, the CDR3 has a length of 15 residues. Only the CDR3 part of the read is kept: 45 bases, read in frame from the first base. Trimming takes 5 bases from V and 4 bases from J, and the germline ends sit 15 bases apart. The germline V gene encodes CDR1 SGHAT and CDR2 FQNNGV.

This receptor was obtained from a man in his forties with Graves' ophthalmopathy. The rearranged chain carries TRBV11-2 and TRBJ1-3, with TRBD1 tentatively as D gene (6 bases match). The sequencing input was blood. The CDR3 region has the sequence CASSPRQAVGNTIYF. At the DNA level, the sequence is TGTGCCAGCAGCCCCCGACAGGCTGTCGGAAACACCATATATTTT.